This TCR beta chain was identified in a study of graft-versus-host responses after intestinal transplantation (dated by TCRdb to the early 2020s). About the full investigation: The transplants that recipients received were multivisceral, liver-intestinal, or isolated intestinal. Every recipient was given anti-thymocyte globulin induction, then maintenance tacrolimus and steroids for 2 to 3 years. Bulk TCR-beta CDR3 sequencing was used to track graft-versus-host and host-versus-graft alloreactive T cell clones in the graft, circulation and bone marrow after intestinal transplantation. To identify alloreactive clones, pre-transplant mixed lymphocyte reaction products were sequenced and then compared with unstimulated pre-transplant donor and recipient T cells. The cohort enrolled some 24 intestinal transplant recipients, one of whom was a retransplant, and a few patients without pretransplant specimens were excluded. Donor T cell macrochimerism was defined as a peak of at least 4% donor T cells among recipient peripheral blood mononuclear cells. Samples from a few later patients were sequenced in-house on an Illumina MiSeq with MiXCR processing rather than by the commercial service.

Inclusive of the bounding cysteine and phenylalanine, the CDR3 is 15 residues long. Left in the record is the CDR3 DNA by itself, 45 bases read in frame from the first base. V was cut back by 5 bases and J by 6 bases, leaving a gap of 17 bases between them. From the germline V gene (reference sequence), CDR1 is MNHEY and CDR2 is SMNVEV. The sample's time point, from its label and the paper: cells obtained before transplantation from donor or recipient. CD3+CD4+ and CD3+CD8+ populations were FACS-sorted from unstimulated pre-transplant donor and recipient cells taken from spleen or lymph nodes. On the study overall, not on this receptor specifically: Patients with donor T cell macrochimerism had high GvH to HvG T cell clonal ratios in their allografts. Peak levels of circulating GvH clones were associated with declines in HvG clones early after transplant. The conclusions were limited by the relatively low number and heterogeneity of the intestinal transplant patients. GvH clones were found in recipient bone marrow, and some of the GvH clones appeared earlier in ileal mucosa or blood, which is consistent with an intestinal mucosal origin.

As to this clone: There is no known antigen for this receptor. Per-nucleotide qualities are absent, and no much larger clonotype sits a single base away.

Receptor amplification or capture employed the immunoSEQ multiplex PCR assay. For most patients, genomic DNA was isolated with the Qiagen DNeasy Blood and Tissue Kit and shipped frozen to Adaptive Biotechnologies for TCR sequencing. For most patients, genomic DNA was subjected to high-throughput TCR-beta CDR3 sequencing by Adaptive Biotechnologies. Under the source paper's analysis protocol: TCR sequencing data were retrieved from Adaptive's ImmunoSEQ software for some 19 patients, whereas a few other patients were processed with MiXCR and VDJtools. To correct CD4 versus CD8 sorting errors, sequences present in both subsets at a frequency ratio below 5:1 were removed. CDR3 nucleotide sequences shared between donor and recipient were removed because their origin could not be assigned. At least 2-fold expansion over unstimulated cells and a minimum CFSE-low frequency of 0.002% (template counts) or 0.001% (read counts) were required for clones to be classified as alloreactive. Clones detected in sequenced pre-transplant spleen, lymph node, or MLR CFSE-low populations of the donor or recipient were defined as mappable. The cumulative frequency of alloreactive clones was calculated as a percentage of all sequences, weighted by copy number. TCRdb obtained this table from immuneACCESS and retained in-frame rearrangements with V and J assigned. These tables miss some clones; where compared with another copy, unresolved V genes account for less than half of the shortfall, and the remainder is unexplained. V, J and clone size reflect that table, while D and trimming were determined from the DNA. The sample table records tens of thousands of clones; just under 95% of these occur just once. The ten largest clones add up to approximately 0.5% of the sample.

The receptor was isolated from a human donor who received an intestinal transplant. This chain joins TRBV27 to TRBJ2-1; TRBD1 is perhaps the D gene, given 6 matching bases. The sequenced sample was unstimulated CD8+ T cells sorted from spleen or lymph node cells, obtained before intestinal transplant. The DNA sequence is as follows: TGTGCCAGCAGTCTTAAGGGGAAAGGGGGCAATGAGCAGTTCTTC. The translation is CASSLKGKGGNEQFF.